The 5 T cell receptor beta chains reported below all come from one sample, sequenced in a study of CD8 T cells in ankylosing spondylitis. TCRdb reprocessed the 5' RACE reads with MiXCR, giving one entry per CDR3 protein. The sample holds approximately 290,000 distinct CDR3 sequences, less than 25% seen once. Input material: blood, either unsorted or a sorted T cell fraction (not recorded which). These receptors came from a female donor with ankylosing spondylitis or in good health (not recorded which).

The chain carries TRBV11-2 and TRBJ2-7; 8 bases align to TRBD2. Germline assignment: CDR1 SGHAT and CDR2 FQNNGV. Trimming at V came to 2 bases and at J to 1 base, leaving 13 bases not matched to a gene. The CDR3 covers 18 residues. The CDR3 coding sequence is TGTGCCAGCAGCTTAAGTCTCACTAGCGGAGGGAGATCCTACGAGCAGTACTTC. This gives the protein CASSLSLTSGGRSYEQYF.

This clonotype was picked up a small number of times. The V and J genes are TRBV27 and TRBJ2-3, with no clear D. V was cut by 3 bases and J by 2 bases, with 12 bases left in between. This CDR3 is built from 15 residues. In germline, CDR1 is MNHEY, CDR2 SMNVEV (reference sequence). The CDR3 sequence is CASSFSVVITDTQYF. The CDR3 DNA reads TGTGCCAGCAGTTTTTCCGTAGTCATCACAGATACGCAGTATTTT.

The chain couples TRBV20-1 to TRBJ2-1; 10 bases are shared with TRBD2. Germline V gene data show CDR1 as DFQATT and CDR2 as SNEGSKA (reference sequence). The J segment lost 8 bases and the V segment lost 5 bases, leaving 12 bases of the junction unmatched. The CDR3 is 15 amino acids. The CDR3 reads CSAANPSGRGDEQFF. Written as DNA, the CDR3 is TGCAGTGCTGCCAACCCTAGCGGGAGAGGGGATGAGCAGTTCTTC.

J is TRBJ2-3 and V is TRBV9; the match to TRBD1 covers 9 bases. The ends lost 3 bases at V and 3 bases at J; junction bases unmatched: 14. The CDR3 runs to 18 residues. In germline, CDR1 is SGDLS, CDR2 YYNGEE. CDR3 in DNA: TGTGCCAGCAGCGCCCACCCCCACGGGACAGGGCTAACAGATACGCAGTATTTT. This gives the protein CASSAHPHGTGLTDTQYF.

This clonotype was counted only a few times. The V call is TRBV4-2, the J call TRBJ2-5, with unresolved D. V was clipped by 0 bases and J by 5 bases, with 7 bases between them. The CDR3 totals 13 residues. The germline CDR1 and CDR2 sequences are LGHNA and YNFKEQ. This CDR3 reads CASSQDTPETQYF. For the CDR3, the DNA is TGTGCCAGCAGCCAAGATACGCCGGAGACCCAGTACTTC.